Following are 2 T cell receptor beta chains from one sample sequenced in a study of blood T cell repertoires in COVID-19 (dated by TCRdb to about 2020). The library relied on the immunoSEQ multiplex PCR assay. TCRdb's version of the immuneACCESS table is confined to in-frame rearrangements and falls short of the full clone set. An unresolved V gene accounts for under half of the shortfall where checked; the remainder is of unknown origin. The sample records 110,000 to 150,000 clones, around 87% of which are singletons. The ten largest account for about 11% of the sample. The sequencing sample was made of PBMCs or T cells enriched from blood (not recorded which). These receptors all stem from a man in his 60s who had recovered from COVID-19.

This chain uses TRBV30 with TRBJ1-1; possible D gene TRBD1, 6 bases. Germline V gene lookup returns CDR1 GTSNPN and CDR2 SVGIG (reference sequence). This CDR3 spans 13 amino acids. V dropped 2 bases and J dropped 3 bases, with 10 bases sitting between them. The DNA for the CDR3 is TGTGCCTGGAGTACAGGGTACTACACTGAAGCTTTCTTT. Translated: CAWSTGYYTEAFF. Together with reference TRBV30 and TRBJ1-1, the CDR3 gives the full variable domain: SQTIHQWPATLVQPVGSPLSLECTVEGTSNPNLYWYRQAAGRGLQLLFYSVGIGQISSEVPQNLSASRPQDRQFILSSKKLLLSDSGFYLCAWSTGYYTEAFFGQGTRLTVV.

In DNA form, the CDR3 reads TGTGCCAGCAGGGACACAACAGGGAGCCTCTACAATGAGCAGTTCTTC. Its translation is CASRDTTGSLYNEQFF. The V gene is TRBV27, the J gene TRBJ2-1, with D possibly TRBD1 on 6 matching bases. The CDR3 runs 16 residues. The V gene lost 6 bases and the J gene lost 3 bases, with 18 bases spanning the gap. From germline, CDR1 is MNHEY and CDR2 SMNVEV (reference sequence).